The 24 T cell receptor beta chains given below trace back to one sample, sequenced in a study of T cell responses to AZD1222 COVID-19 vaccine. TCRdb's copy holds only in-frame clones and misses some; the assay was immunoSEQ multiplex PCR. The sample holds just under 55,000 clones; about 89% are singletons and the top ten take roughly 1.9%. The sequences come from peripheral blood, collected on day 0 of AZD1222 vaccination. These receptors all stem from an adult in good health.

The chain carries TRBV5-1 and TRBJ2-1; either TRBD1 or TRBD2 may supply D (5 bases each). The V end lost 5 bases, the J end lost 2 bases, and 17 bases lay between the germline ends. Germline values: CDR1 SGHRS, CDR2 YFSETQ. The CDR3 loop spans 16 amino acids. CDR3 loop: CASRPRDPPTYNEQFF. The CDR3 nucleotides read TGCGCCAGCAGGCCTCGGGACCCGCCTACCTACAATGAGCAGTTCTTC. Full variable domain (remainder filled in from reference TRBV5-1 and TRBJ2-1): KAGVTQTPRYLIKTRGQQVTLSCSPISGHRSVSWYQQTPGQGLQFLFEYFSETQRNKGNFPGRFSGRQFSNSRSEMNVSTLELGDSALYLCASRPRDPPTYNEQFFGPGTRLTVL.

CDR3 DNA: TGTGCCACCTCAAGGAACTCTGGAAACACCATATATTTT. Translated, it gives CATSRNSGNTIYF. The V call is TRBV19, the J call TRBJ1-3; D gene uncertain. Germline lookup yields CDR1 LNHDA and CDR2 SQIVND (reference sequence). CDR3 length: 13 amino acids. V gave up 10 bases and J gave up 0 bases, with 10 bases separating them.

In its sample, this clone was seen a few times. The chain combines TRBV4-1 with TRBJ2-6; 7 nucleotides line up with TRBD1. This CDR3 region has 16 residues. Per germline, CDR1 MGHRA and CDR2 YSYEKL. The J segment lost 0 bases and the V segment lost 1 base, leaving 0 bases of the junction unmatched. The CDR3, as DNA: TGCGCCAGCAGCCAAGGACAGGGCTCTGGGGCCAACGTCCTGACTTTC. It specifies CASSQGQGSGANVLTF.

The chain combines TRBV4-1 with TRBJ1-1; no firm D call. Between the trimmed V and J ends, which lost 2 bases and 2 bases, there was a span of 12 bases. Germline V gene sequence: CDR1 MGHRA, CDR2 YSYEKL. This CDR3 contains 15 residues. This CDR3 is CASSQWAGYNTEAFF. The CDR3, as DNA: TGCGCCAGCAGCCAATGGGCTGGTTATAACACTGAAGCTTTCTTT.

The chain joins TRBV5-3 to TRBJ1-4, with D tentatively TRBD1 (6 bases). TRBV5-3 is classed as an ORF, of uncertain function. The CDR3 is 17 amino acids. Trimming took 4 bases from V and 3 from J, leaving 19 bases between them. The CDR3 sequence is CARSLLQGDSSNEKLFF. The CDR3 DNA sequence: TGTGCCAGAAGCCTACTACAGGGTGATAGTTCTAATGAAAAACTGTTTTTT.

V is TRBV18 and J is TRBJ1-2; D gene uncertain. Germline CDR1 reads KGHSH; CDR2 reads LQKENI. The V gene lost 3 bases and the J gene lost 4 bases, with 12 bases spanning the gap. This CDR3 has 14 amino acids. The CDR3 bases are TGTGCCAGCTCACCCCCGTCGCAGCCCTATGGCTACACCTTC. Residues: CASSPPSQPYGYTF.

This clone was counted a single time. The V and J genes are TRBV11-3 and TRBJ2-1, with 14 bases identical to TRBD2. This CDR3 has 15 amino acids. Germline trimming cut 5 bases from V and 6 bases from J; bases unmatched to any gene: 3. The germline CDR1 and CDR2 sequences are SGHNT and YENEEA. Here the CDR3 reads CASSAGLAGGNEQFF. CDR3 DNA sequence: TGTGCCAGCAGCGCCGGACTAGCGGGAGGCAATGAGCAGTTCTTC.

The rearrangement links TRBV24-1 to TRBJ2-1, with a weak D call TRBD1 (6 bases). CDR1 and CDR2 from the germline V gene are KGHDR and SFDVKD. The ends were cut back, 9 bases at V and 0 bases at J, with 14 bases in the middle. The CDR3 extends over 15 amino acids. CDR3 DNA sequence: TGTGCCACCGGCGAACAGGGAAGCTCCTACAATGAGCAGTTCTTC. Translation: CATGEQGSSYNEQFF.

The chain carries TRBV28 and TRBJ2-5, with 7 bases fitting TRBD2. Trimming at V came to 4 bases and at J to 5 bases, leaving 13 bases not matched to a gene. Germline CDR1 MDHEN, CDR2 SYDVKM. The CDR3 loop spans 16 amino acids. As DNA, the CDR3 is TGTGCCAGCAGTTCCACCCTCCCGGGAGCGGGGGAGACCCAGTACTTC. Translated: CASSSTLPGAGETQYF. Complete variable domain (other parts from reference TRBV28 and TRBJ2-5): DVKVTQSSRYLVKRTGEKVFLECVQDMDHENMFWYRQDPGLGLRLIYFSYDVKMKEKGDIPEGYSVSREKKERFSLILESASTNQTSMYLCASSSTLPGAGETQYFGPGTRLLVL.

In its sample, this clone was seen once. This chain links TRBV6-6 with TRBJ2-7; weak D call: TRBD2 (6 bases). The CDR3 length is 14 residues. Germline V lookup: CDR1 MNHNY, CDR2 SVGAGI (reference sequence). The V end was cut by 6 bases, the J end by 3 bases, with 15 bases between. The DNA for the CDR3 is TGTGCCAGCAGGAAGGACTACCAACACTACGAGCAGTACTTC. Translated, it gives CASRKDYQHYEQYF.

This chain links TRBV18 with TRBJ2-3; D is possibly TRBD2 (6 bases). The CDR3 runs 15 residues. Germline V gene lookup returns CDR1 KGHSH and CDR2 LQKENI. Trimming removed 3 bases at V and 2 bases at J, with 12 bases between. In nucleotides, the CDR3 is TGTGCCAGCTCACCTCCGGGGGTCTTCACAGATACGCAGTATTTT. It specifies CASSPPGVFTDTQYF.

In this sample, this clone turned up once. V is TRBV3-1 (or the pseudogene TRBV3-2) and J is TRBJ2-4; a possible D gene is TRBD1 (5 bases). V was shortened by 1 base and J by 7 bases, with 8 bases between the two germline ends. This CDR3 is 13 amino acids long. Germline-derived CDR1 and CDR2 are LGHDT and YNNKEL (reference sequence). In nucleotides, the CDR3 is TGTGCCAGCAGCCAAGGCGGACACAACATTCAGTACTTC. Amino acids: CASSQGGHNIQYF.

The V and J genes are TRBV6-1 and TRBJ2-4; 10 nucleotides align to TRBD1. Trimming cost V 3 bases and J 2 bases; bases outside gene matches: 10. The V gene's germline CDR1 is MNHNS and CDR2 SASEGT. This CDR3 region has 18 residues. The chain's CDR3 is CASSEQDRGGRSKNIQYF. The CDR3 bases are TGTGCCAGCAGTGAGCAGGACAGGGGGGGTAGGTCCAAAAACATTCAGTACTTC.

This chain links TRBV14 with TRBJ1-2; D is ambiguous. Trimming took off 0 bases at V and 4 bases at J, with 12 bases between the two ends. CDR1 is SGHDN and CDR2 is FVKESK in the germline V gene. This CDR3 has 15 residues. The CDR3 region is CASSQDASSIYGYTF. The CDR3 region has the DNA TGTGCCAGCAGCCAAGACGCGAGTTCAATCTATGGCTACACCTTC.

The chain joins TRBV19 to TRBJ1-5; no firm D call. The length of the CDR3 is 16 residues. The V end lost 1 base, the J end lost 2 bases, and 12 bases lay between the germline ends. CDR1 LNHDA and CDR2 SQIVND come from the germline V gene (reference sequence). The CDR3 nucleotides are TGTGCCAGTAGTATAGTTCCGGGCGCGGGCAATCAGCCCCAGCATTTT. It translates to CASSIVPGAGNQPQHF.

The chain joins TRBV28 to TRBJ1-1; 9 nucleotides agree with TRBD1. Germline values: CDR1 MDHEN, CDR2 SYDVKM. The CDR3 length is 14 residues. After removal of 7 bases from V and 3 bases from J, the junction contained 6 bases not matched to a gene. CDR3 residues: CASKPGTGYTEAFF. For the CDR3, the DNA is TGTGCCAGCAAACCCGGGACAGGGTACACTGAAGCTTTCTTT. Full variable domain (outside the CDR3, taken from reference TRBV28 and TRBJ1-1): DVKVTQSSRYLVKRTGEKVFLECVQDMDHENMFWYRQDPGLGLRLIYFSYDVKMKEKGDIPEGYSVSREKKERFSLILESASTNQTSMYLCASKPGTGYTEAFFGQGTRLTVV.

This clone appeared a single time. The CDR3 nucleotides read TGTGCCAGTACTCCAACTTGGGGTTCGGAGCAGCCCCAGCATTTT. Protein: CASTPTWGSEQPQHF. The genes are TRBV19 and TRBJ1-5, with D hard to call. V dropped 7 bases and J dropped 7 bases, with 20 bases sitting between them. Germline V gene sequence: CDR1 LNHDA, CDR2 SQIVND (reference sequence). This CDR3 comprises 15 residues.

This chain connects TRBV14 to TRBJ2-7; 10 bases line up with TRBD2. V gave up 4 bases and J gave up 3 bases; unmatched junction bases: 6. The CDR3 is 15 residues long. Germline CDR1 is SGHDN and CDR2 is FVKESK. CDR3 amino acids: CASSRTSGALYEQYF. CDR3 nucleotides: TGTGCCAGCAGCCGTACTAGCGGGGCCCTCTACGAGCAGTACTTC.

J is TRBJ1-2 and V is TRBV11-3; no reliable D call. Germline values: CDR1 SGHNT, CDR2 YENEEA. This CDR3 is built from 20 residues. With 0 bases removed from V and 9 bases from J, the gap between germline ends came to 32 bases. The CDR3 sequence is CASSLDRVCPGARSNSSYTF. The CDR3, as DNA: TGTGCCAGCAGCTTAGATCGGGTTTGTCCGGGAGCGCGATCCAATAGTAGCTACACCTTC.

This sequence joins TRBV19 and TRBJ1-4; 9 bases are a match to TRBD1. This CDR3 region has 14 residues. V dropped 6 bases and J dropped 11; count of bases not matched to a gene: 10. Germline V gives CDR1 LNHDA, CDR2 SQIVND (reference sequence). CDR3 DNA: TGTGCCAGTAGAACCCCTTCCACAGGGGGCAAACTGTTTTTT. It yields the protein CASRTPSTGGKLFF.

The CDR3 loop reads CASSLFYEQYF. The DNA for the CDR3 is TGTGCCAGCAGTTTGTTCTACGAGCAGTACTTC. V and J are TRBV12-3 or TRBV12-4 and TRBJ2-7, with no clear D. V was trimmed by 3 bases and J by 3 bases, leaving 3 bases between them. This CDR3 is built from 11 residues.

This sequence joins TRBV6-1 and TRBJ1-5; D call uncertain. The germline V gene has CDR1 MNHNS and CDR2 SASEGT. The CDR3 spans 17 residues. Trimming removed 2 bases at V and 2 bases at J, with 16 bases between. CDR3 in amino acids: CASSESSSPLGNQPQHF. The DNA of the CDR3 is TGTGCCAGCAGTGAAAGTTCGAGCCCCCTCGGCAATCAGCCCCAGCATTTT.

The chain is built from TRBV6-5 and TRBJ2-5; 7 bases agree with TRBD1. CDR1 and CDR2 from the germline V gene are MNHEY and SVGAGI. V dropped 6 bases and J dropped 2; count of bases not matched to a gene: 9. This CDR3 spans 15 amino acids. CDR3 sequence reads: CASRATGNPQETQYF. The DNA of the CDR3 is TGTGCCAGCAGGGCGACAGGGAACCCTCAAGAGACCCAGTACTTC.

The chain has TRBV7-2 and TRBJ2-7; no clear D. The ends were cut back, 4 bases at V and 4 bases at J, with 8 bases in the middle. This CDR3 contains 12 residues. The germline CDR1 and CDR2 sequences are SGHTA and FQGNSA. For the CDR3, the DNA is TGTGCCAGCAGCTCCTTGCTTTACGAGCAGTACTTC. Encoded protein: CASSSLLYEQYF.